The T cell receptor (beta chain) under discussion was sequenced for a study of cytomegalovirus exposure and HLA in healthy donors. Remarks on this clone: As yet, its antigen is unknown.

Germline-derived CDR1 and CDR2 are SGHRS and YFSETQ. CDR3 size: 15 residues. Trimming left V 4 bases short and J 7 bases short, with 18 bases between. Vbeta (60) and Jbeta (13) primers were used in the PCR. Generated by immunoSEQ multiplex PCR, the TCRdb table keeps only in-frame clones and is missing some. Recorded for this sample: about 150,000 clones. Findings of the study overall: The authors confirmed in vitro that three CMV-associated chains were specific for CMV antigens.

V and J are TRBV5-1 and TRBJ2-1; tentative D call: TRBD2 (6 bases). This sequence originates from a woman aged 45-65 years in good health and CMV-seronegative. The sample taken for sequencing was PBMCs. CDR3 residues: CASSDLVGTENEQFF. The CDR3 DNA follows: TGCGCCAGCAGCGATCTAGTAGGGACTGAAAATGAGCAGTTCTTC.